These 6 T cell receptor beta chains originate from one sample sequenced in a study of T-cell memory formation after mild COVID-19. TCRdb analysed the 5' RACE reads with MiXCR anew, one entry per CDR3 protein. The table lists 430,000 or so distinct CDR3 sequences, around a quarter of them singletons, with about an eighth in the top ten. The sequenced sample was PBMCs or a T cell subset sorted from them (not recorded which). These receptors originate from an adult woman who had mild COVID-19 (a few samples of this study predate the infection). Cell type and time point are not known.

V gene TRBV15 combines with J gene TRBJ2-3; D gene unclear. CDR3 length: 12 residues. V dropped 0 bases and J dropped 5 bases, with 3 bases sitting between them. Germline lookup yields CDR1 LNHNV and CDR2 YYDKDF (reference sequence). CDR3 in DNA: TGTGCCACCAGCAGAGAAGGAGATACGCAGTATTTT. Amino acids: CATSREGDTQYF.

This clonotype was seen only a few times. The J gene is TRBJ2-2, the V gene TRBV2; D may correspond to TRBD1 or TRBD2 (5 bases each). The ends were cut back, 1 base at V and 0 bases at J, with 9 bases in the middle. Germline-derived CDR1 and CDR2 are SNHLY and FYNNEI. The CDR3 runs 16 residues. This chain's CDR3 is CASSEGGVTNTGELFF. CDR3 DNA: TGTGCCAGCAGTGAAGGAGGGGTAACGAACACCGGGGAGCTGTTTTTT.

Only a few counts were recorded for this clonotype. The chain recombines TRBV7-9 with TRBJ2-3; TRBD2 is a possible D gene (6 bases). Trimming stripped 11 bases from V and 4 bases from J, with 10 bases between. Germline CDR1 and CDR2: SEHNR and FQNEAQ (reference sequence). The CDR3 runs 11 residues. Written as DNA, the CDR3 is TGTGCCTCGGGAGCGGCAGATACGCAGTATTTT. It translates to CASGAADTQYF. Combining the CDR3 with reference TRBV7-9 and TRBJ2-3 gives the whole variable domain DTGVSQNPRHKITKRGQNVTFRCDPISEHNRLYWYRQTLGQGPEFLTYFQNEAQLEKSRLLSDRFSAERPKGSFSTLEIQRTEQGDSAMYLCASGAADTQYFGPGTRLTVL.

The DNA of the CDR3 is TGTGCCAGCACCTCCTGGGGGGGAACCACCGGGGAGCTGTTTTTT. It codes for CASTSWGGTTGELFF. The genes are TRBV9 and TRBJ2-2; 7 bases map to TRBD2. Trimming removed 6 bases from V and 4 bases from J; junction bases left unmatched: 9. Germline lookup yields CDR1 SGDLS and CDR2 YYNGEE. The CDR3 covers 15 residues. Combining the CDR3 with reference TRBV9 and TRBJ2-2 gives the whole variable domain DSGVTQTPKHLITATGQRVTLRCSPRSGDLSVYWYQQSLDQGLQFLIQYYNGEERAKGNILERFSAQQFPDLHSELNLSSLELGDSALYFCASTSWGGTTGELFFGEGSRLTVL.

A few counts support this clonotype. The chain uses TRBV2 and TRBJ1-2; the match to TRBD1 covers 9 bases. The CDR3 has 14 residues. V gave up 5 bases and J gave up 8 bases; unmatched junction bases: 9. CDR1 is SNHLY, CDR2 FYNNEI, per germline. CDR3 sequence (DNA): TGTGCCAGCAGTACAACAGGGGGCCCTAGAGGCTACACCTTC. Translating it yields CASSTTGGPRGYTF.

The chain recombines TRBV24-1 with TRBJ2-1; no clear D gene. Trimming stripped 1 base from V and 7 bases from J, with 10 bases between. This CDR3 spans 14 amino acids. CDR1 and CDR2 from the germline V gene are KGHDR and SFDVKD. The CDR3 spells CATSDLKASNEQFF. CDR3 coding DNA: TGTGCCACCAGTGATTTAAAAGCCAGTAATGAGCAGTTCTTC.